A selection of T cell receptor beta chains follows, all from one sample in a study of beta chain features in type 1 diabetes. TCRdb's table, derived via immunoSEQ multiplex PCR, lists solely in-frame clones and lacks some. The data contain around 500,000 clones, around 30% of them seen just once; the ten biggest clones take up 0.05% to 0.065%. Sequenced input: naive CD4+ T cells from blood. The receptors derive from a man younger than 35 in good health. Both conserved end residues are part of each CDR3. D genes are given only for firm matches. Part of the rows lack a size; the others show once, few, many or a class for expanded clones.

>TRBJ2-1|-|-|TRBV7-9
CASSLVFGDNEQFF
TGTGCCAGCAGCTTAGTTTTCGGGGACAATGAGCAGTTCTTC
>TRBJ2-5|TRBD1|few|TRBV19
CASSNWTGETQYF
TGTGCCAGTAGTAACTGGACAGGGGAGACCCAGTACTTC
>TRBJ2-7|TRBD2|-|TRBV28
CASSFQVHSGSQTYEQYF
TGTGCCAGCAGTTTCCAGGTGCATAGCGGGAGCCAAACCTACGAGCAGTACTTC
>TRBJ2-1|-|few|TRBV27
CASSEAGVRNEQFF
TGTGCCAGCAGTGAGGCGGGTGTTAGGAATGAGCAGTTCTTC
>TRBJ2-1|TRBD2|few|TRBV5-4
CASSTGLAGGIEQFF
TGTGCCAGCAGCACCGGGCTAGCGGGGGGGATTGAGCAGTTCTTC
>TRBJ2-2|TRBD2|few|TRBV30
CAWSVPSGGIGTGELFF
TGTGCCTGGAGTGTTCCTAGCGGGGGCATCGGCACCGGGGAGCTGTTTTTT
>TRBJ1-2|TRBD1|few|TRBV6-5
CASSRDRNYGYTF
TGTGCCAGCAGTCGGGACAGAAACTATGGCTACACCTTC
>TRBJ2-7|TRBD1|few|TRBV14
CASSRAGTAYEQYF
TGTGCCAGCAGCCGCGCCGGGACAGCCTACGAGCAGTACTTC
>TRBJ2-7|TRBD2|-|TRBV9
CASSQGLAPPLEQYF
TGTGCCAGCAGCCAAGGACTAGCGCCGCCCCTCGAGCAGTACTTC
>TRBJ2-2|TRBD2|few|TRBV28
CASSLGTSGRWDTGELFF
TGTGCCAGCAGTTTGGGGACTAGCGGGAGGTGGGACACCGGGGAGCTGTTTTTT
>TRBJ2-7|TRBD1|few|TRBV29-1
CSVAGTVTAYEQYF
TGCAGCGTTGCCGGGACAGTTACTGCCTACGAGCAGTACTTC
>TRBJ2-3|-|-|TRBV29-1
CSVDAKGYSDTQYF
TGCAGCGTTGATGCAAAGGGTTACTCAGATACGCAGTATTTT
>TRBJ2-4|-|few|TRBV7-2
CASSFETNIQYF
TGTGCCAGCAGCTTCGAGACAAACATTCAGTACTTC
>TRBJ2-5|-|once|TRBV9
CASSVGGRYQETQYF
TGTGCCAGCAGCGTAGGGGGACGGTACCAAGAGACCCAGTACTTC
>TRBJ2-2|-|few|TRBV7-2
CASSLAISGELFF
TGTGCCAGCAGCTTAGCTATCTCCGGGGAGCTGTTTTTT
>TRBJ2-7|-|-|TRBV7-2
CASSSYYEQYF
TGTGCCAGCAGTTCTTACTACGAGCAGTACTTC
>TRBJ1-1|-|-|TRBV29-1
CSVGKGDRLGAFF
TGCAGCGTTGGGAAGGGGGATAGGTTGGGAGCTTTCTTT
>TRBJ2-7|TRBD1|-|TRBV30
CAWRPDRGTYEQYF
TGTGCCTGGAGGCCGGACAGGGGGACCTACGAGCAGTACTTC
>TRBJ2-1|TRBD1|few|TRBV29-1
CSVTGVVAGSYNEQFF
TGCAGCGTGACAGGGGTCGTTGCCGGCTCCTACAATGAGCAGTTCTTC
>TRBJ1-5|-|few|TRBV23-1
CASSQSIRAGNQPQHF
TGCGCCAGCAGTCAATCAATCAGGGCGGGCAATCAGCCCCAGCATTTT
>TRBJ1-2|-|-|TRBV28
CASRDTLGYTF
TGTGCCAGCAGAGACACCCTCGGCTACACCTTC
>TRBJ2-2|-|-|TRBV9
CASSVSLITGELFF
TGTGCCAGCAGCGTCTCGCTGATAACCGGGGAGCTGTTTTTT
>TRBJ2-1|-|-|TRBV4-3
CASSQLGTLYNEQFF
TGCGCCAGCAGCCAACTAGGGACTCTCTACAATGAGCAGTTCTTC
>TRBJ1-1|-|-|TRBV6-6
CASSLRDKLLNTEAFF
TGTGCCAGCAGCCTCCGGGACAAGCTGTTGAACACTGAAGCTTTCTTT
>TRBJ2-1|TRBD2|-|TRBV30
CAWSGSRLAIRLNEQFF
TGTGCCTGGAGCGGATCAAGACTAGCGATAAGGCTCAATGAGCAGTTCTTC
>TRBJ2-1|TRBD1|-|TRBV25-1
CASSESGGQGARDEQFF
TGTGCCAGCAGTGAATCGGGCGGACAGGGGGCAAGGGATGAGCAGTTCTTC
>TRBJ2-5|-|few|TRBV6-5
CASRGTADQETQYF
TGTGCCAGCCGCGGGACAGCAGACCAAGAGACCCAGTACTTC
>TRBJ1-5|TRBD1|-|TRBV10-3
CAISSDRGGNQPQHF
TGTGCCATCAGTTCAGACAGGGGGGGCAATCAGCCCCAGCATTTT
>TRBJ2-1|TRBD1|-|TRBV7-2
CASSFRQGKGYDEQFF
TGTGCCAGCAGCTTTAGACAGGGAAAGGGGTACGATGAGCAGTTCTTC
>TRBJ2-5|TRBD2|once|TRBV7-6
CASSLLGEGEETQYF
TGTGCCAGCAGCTTATTGGGGGAGGGAGAAGAGACCCAGTACTTC
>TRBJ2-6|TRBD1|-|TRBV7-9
CASSPDRGRSGANVLTF
TGTGCCAGCAGCCCCGACAGGGGCCGCTCTGGGGCCAACGTCCTGACTTTC
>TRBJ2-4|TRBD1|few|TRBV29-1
CSVSGGGQGVGNIQYF
TGCAGCGTTTCCGGCGGGGGACAGGGTGTTGGGAACATTCAGTACTTC
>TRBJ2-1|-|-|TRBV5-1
CASSLTSNTYNEQFF
TGCGCCAGCAGCTTGACCAGCAACACCTACAATGAGCAGTTCTTC
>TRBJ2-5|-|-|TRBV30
CAWKRQETQYF
TGTGCCTGGAAGCGACAAGAGACCCAGTACTTC
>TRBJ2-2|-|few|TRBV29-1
CSVDQGGSNTGELFF
TGCAGCGTTGATCAGGGAGGATCGAACACCGGGGAGCTGTTTTTT
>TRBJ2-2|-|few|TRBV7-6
CASSLGRANTGELFF
TGTGCCAGCAGCTTAGGACGCGCGAACACCGGGGAGCTGTTTTTT
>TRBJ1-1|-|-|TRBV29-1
CSVGEATEAFF
TGCAGCGTTGGAGAAGCCACTGAAGCTTTCTTT
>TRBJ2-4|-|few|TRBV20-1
CSARGQNIQYF
TGCAGTGCCAGGGGCCAAAACATTCAGTACTTC
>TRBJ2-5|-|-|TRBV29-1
CSVAGRLQETQYF
TGCAGCGTTGCGGGACGGTTACAAGAGACCCAGTACTTC
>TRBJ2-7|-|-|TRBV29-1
CSVAGPSYEQYF
TGCAGCGTCGCCGGTCCTTCCTACGAGCAGTACTTC
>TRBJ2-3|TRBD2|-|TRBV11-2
CASSPPGLAGGPSTDTQYF
TGTGCCAGCAGCCCACCGGGACTAGCGGGAGGGCCAAGCACAGATACGCAGTATTTT
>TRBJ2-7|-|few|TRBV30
CAWSVFQGYEQYF
TGTGCCTGGAGTGTTTTCCAGGGCTACGAGCAGTACTTC
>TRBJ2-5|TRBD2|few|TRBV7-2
CASSSGTSGIATQYF
TGTGCCAGCAGCTCCGGGACTAGCGGGATTGCGACCCAGTACTTC
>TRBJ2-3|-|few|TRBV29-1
CSVETTRADTQYF
TGCAGCGTTGAGACCACTAGAGCAGATACGCAGTATTTT
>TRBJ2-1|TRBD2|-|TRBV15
CATSRLAGENEQFF
TGTGCCACCAGCCGTCTAGCGGGGGAAAATGAGCAGTTCTTC
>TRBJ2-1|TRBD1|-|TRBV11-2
CASSHTGDNEQFF
TGTGCCAGCAGCCATACAGGGGACAATGAGCAGTTCTTC
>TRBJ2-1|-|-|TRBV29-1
CSVGLEYEQFF
TGCAGCGTTGGGTTAGAGTATGAGCAGTTCTTC
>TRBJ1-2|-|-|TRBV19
CASSVRTDYGYTF
TGTGCCAGTAGTGTCCGGACTGACTATGGCTACACCTTC
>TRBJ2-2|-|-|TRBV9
CASSLPGTRGTGELFF
TGTGCCAGCAGTTTACCAGGGACACGGGGGACCGGGGAGCTGTTTTTT
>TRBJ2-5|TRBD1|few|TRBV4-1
CASASDRGRETQYF
TGCGCCAGCGCGTCCGACAGGGGGCGAGAGACCCAGTACTTC
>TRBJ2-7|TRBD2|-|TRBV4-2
CASSNLLARTSEQYF
TGTGCCAGCAGCAACCTACTAGCGAGGACTTCCGAGCAGTACTTC
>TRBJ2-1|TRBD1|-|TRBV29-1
CSVESPGQPQFF
TGCAGCGTTGAATCCCCGGGACAGCCTCAGTTCTTC
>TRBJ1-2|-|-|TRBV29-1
CSVEGSGGNAF
TGCAGCGTTGAGGGGAGCGGAGGTAACGCCTTC